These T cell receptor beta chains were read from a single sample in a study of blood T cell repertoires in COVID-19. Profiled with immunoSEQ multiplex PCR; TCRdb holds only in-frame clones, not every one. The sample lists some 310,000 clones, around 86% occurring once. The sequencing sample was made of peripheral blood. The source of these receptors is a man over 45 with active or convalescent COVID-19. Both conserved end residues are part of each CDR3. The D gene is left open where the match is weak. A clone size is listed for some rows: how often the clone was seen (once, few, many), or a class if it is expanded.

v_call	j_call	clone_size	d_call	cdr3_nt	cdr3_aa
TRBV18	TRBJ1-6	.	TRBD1	TGTGCCAGCTCACCAACAGGGGGCTACGATCCGAGCTCCTATAATTCACCCCTCCACTTT	CASSPTGGYDPSSYNSPLHF
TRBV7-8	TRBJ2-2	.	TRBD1	TGTGCCAGCAGCTCCTCTCGAGGACAGGGTACCACCGGGGAGCTGTTTTTT	CASSSSRGQGTTGELFF
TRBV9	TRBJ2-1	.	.	TGTGCCAGCAGCGTCGCGGGGTACAATGAGCAGTTCTTC	CASSVAGYNEQFF
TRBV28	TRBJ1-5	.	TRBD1	TGTGCCAGCAGATCTGGGACAGGGGTAGAAAATCAGCCCCAGCATTTT	CASRSGTGVENQPQHF
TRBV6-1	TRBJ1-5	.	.	TGTGCCAGCAGTGAAGCGGGCACGCTGAATCAGCCCCAGCATTTT	CASSEAGTLNQPQHF
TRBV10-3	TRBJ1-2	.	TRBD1	TGTGCCATCAGGGACAGGGGTAATGGCTACACCTTC	CAIRDRGNGYTF
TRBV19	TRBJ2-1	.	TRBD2	TGTGCCAGCTTAGCTAGCGGGAGCCACAATGAGCAGTTCTTC	CASLASGSHNEQFF
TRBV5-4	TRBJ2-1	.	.	TGTGCCAGCAGCCCCGGCCAATGGGCCCACAATGAGCAGTTCTTC	CASSPGQWAHNEQFF
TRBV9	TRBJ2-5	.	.	TGTGCCAGCAGCGTATCCCCTTATCCGTACCAAGAGACCCAGTACTTC	CASSVSPYPYQETQYF
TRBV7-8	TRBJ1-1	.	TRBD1	TGTGCCAGCAGCTTACAGGGACAGGGGGGCACTGAAGCTTTCTTT	CASSLQGQGGTEAFF
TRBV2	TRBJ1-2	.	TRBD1	TGTGCCACGGGGGGGGACAGGGGTCGCTACGGCTACACCTTC	CATGGDRGRYGYTF
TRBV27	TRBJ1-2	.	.	TGTGCCAGCAGCTCCTTGATTCAGGGGACCTATGGCTACACCTTC	CASSSLIQGTYGYTF
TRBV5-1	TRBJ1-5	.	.	TGCGCCAGCAGCTTCGGAGAGTCCGATCAGCCCCAGCATTTT	CASSFGESDQPQHF
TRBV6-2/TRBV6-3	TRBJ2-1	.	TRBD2	TGTGCCATCACCCCTCTAGCGGGAGGGCCTTTTATCAATGAGCAGTTCTTC	CAITPLAGGPFINEQFF
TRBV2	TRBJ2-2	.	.	TGTGCCAGCAGCCAGACCCCAGGGGCCCACACCGGGGAGCTGTTTTTT	CASSQTPGAHTGELFF
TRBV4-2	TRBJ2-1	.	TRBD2	TGTGCCAGCAGCCAAGATATGGGACCTAGCGGGGTCTACAATGAGCAGTTCTTC	CASSQDMGPSGVYNEQFF
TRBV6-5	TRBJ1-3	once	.	TGTGCCATACGACAGGCTGGAGGAAACACCATATATTTT	CAIRQAGGNTIYF
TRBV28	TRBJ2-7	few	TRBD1	TGTGCCAGCAGTCCACAGGGGACCCACGAGCAGTACTTC	CASSPQGTHEQYF
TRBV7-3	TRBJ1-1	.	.	TGTGCCAGCAGCTTGCAGGGAAACACTGAAGCTTTCTTT	CASSLQGNTEAFF
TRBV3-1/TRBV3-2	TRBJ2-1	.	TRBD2	TGTGCCAGCAGACCGGGACTAGTGGGTGAGCAGTTCTTC	CASRPGLVGEQFF
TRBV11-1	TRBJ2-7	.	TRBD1	TGTGCCAGCAGCCGGGACAGGGGCTACGAGCAGTACTTC	CASSRDRGYEQYF
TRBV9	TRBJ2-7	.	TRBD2	TGTGCCAGCAGCGGAGGAGTGGAGCGGGGCGCCTACGAGCAGTACTTC	CASSGGVERGAYEQYF
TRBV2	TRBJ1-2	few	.	TGTGCCAGCAGTGAACAGAACTATGGCTACACCTTC	CASSEQNYGYTF
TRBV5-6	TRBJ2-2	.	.	TGTGCCAGCAGCGAGGGGGATCTCACCGGGGAGCTGTTTTTT	CASSEGDLTGELFF
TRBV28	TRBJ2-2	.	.	TGTGCCAGCCTGAGTTCGAACACCGGGGAGCTGTTTTTT	CASLSSNTGELFF
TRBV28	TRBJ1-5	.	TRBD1	TGTGCCAGCGCCCGCGCACAGGGGGCTTATCAGCCCCAGCATTTT	CASARAQGAYQPQHF
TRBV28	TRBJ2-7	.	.	TGTGCCAGCAGTCGGCAGGGGCTTGGCTACGAGCAGTACTTC	CASSRQGLGYEQYF
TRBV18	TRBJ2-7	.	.	TGTGCCAGCTCACCACCCGAACGCGAAAACGAGCAGTACTTC	CASSPPERENEQYF
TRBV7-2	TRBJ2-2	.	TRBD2	TGTGCCAGCAGCTTATATGGCGGGGGGCAAACCGGGGAGCTGTTTTTT	CASSLYGGGQTGELFF
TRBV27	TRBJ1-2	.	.	TGTGCCAGCAGTTTTGACGGAGACTATGGCTACACCTTC	CASSFDGDYGYTF
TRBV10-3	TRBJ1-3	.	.	TGTGCCATCAGTGACGGGCAGGGCTTAAACACCATATATTTT	CAISDGQGLNTIYF
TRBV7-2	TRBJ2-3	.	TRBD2	TGTGCCAGCAGCTCCCGACTAGCGGGCTTGACAGATACGCAGTATTTT	CASSSRLAGLTDTQYF
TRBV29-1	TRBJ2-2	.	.	TGCAGCGTTGAAAGGGAGGCGGACGGGGAGCTGTTTTTT	CSVEREADGELFF
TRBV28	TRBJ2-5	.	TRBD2	TGTGCCAGCACAGCGGGAGGTATCCCAATGAGAGAGACCCAGTACTTC	CASTAGGIPMRETQYF
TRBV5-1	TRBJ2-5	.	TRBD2	TGCGCCAGCAGCTCCGGGACTAGCGCTAAGCCGCCGGAGACCCAGTACTTC	CASSSGTSAKPPETQYF
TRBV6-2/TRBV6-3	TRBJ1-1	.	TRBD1	TGTGCCAGCAGTTGGGACAGGAACACTGAAGCTTTCTTT	CASSWDRNTEAFF
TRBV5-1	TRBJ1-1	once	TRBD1	TGCGCCAGCAGGCCGGGTACAGGGGCAGGTGAAGCTTTCTTT	CASRPGTGAGEAFF
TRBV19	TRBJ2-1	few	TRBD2	TGTGCCAGTAGTATCGGGCTAGCGGGATCAGGGGAGCAGTTCTTC	CASSIGLAGSGEQFF
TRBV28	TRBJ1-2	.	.	TGTGCCAGCAGACCCTTGGGGCAGGGCGGCTATGGCTACACCTTC	CASRPLGQGGYGYTF
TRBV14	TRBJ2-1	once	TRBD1	TGTGCCAGCAGCCAAGATCTGGGACAGGGGGACAATGAGCAGTTCTTC	CASSQDLGQGDNEQFF
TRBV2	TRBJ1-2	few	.	TGTGCCAGCAGTCGGGAACGGGCTGGCTACACCTTC	CASSRERAGYTF
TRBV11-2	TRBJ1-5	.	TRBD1	TGTGCCAGCAGCGACAGGGAGAATCAGCCCCAGCATTTT	CASSDRENQPQHF
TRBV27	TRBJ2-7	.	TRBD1	TGTGCCAGCAGTTTTTCACGCGGTTCGACAGGGAGAAACGAGCAGTACTTC	CASSFSRGSTGRNEQYF
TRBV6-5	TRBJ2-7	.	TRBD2	TGTGCCAGCAGTTACAGCCTAGCGGCCCACGAGCAGTACTTC	CASSYSLAAHEQYF
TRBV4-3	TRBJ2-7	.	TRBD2	TGCGCCAGCAGCCCCCAGGCTAGCGGGGGACCCTACGAGCAGTACTTC	CASSPQASGGPYEQYF
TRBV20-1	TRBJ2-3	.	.	TGCAGTGCTCTGGCCCGTGACTCGCAGTATTTT	CSALARDSQYF
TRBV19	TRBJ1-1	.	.	TGTGCCAGTAGTCGAGGGGGTAACACTGAAGCTTTCTTT	CASSRGGNTEAFF
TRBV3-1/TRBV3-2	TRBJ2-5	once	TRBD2	TGTGCCAGCAGCCAAGATCCTGTGGGACTAGCGGGAGGTCGGGAGACCCAGTACTTC	CASSQDPVGLAGGRETQYF
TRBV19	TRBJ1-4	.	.	TGTGCCAGTAGTGTGGTGGACAGTCGCAATGAAAAACTGTTTTTT	CASSVVDSRNEKLFF
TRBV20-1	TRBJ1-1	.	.	TGCAGTGCTAGTGAGAGATTGAACACTGAAGCTTTCTTT	CSASERLNTEAFF
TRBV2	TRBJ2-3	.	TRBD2	TGTGCCAGCCGGACTAGCGGATTCACAGATACGCAGTATTTT	CASRTSGFTDTQYF
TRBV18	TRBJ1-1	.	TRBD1	TGTGCCAGCTCACCACCGTTAGGGTTGTCGACAGGGGGGACTGAAGCTTTCTTT	CASSPPLGLSTGGTEAFF
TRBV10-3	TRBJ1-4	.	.	TGTGCCATCAGCTCGGGGGTTAATGAAAAACTGTTTTTT	CAISSGVNEKLFF
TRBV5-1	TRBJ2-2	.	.	TGCGCCAGCAGCTTGATGGGCAGGGTTATCGGGGAGCTGTTTTTT	CASSLMGRVIGELFF
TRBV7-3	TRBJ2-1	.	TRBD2	TGTGCCAGCAGCTATGGACTAGCGGGAGGTGGGAATGAGCAGTTCTTC	CASSYGLAGGGNEQFF
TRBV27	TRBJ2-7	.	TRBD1	TGTGCCAGCAGTTTATCCGGGACAGGGGGCTCCTACGAGCAGTACTTC	CASSLSGTGGSYEQYF
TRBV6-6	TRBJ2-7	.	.	TGTGCCAGCAGTTACTTGGGCTACACCACCTTC	CASSYLGYTTF
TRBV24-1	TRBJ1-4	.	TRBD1	TGTGCCACCAGTGATGCCAGGGGGGCAACTAATGAAAAACTGTTTTTT	CATSDARGATNEKLFF
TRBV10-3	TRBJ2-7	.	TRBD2	TGTGCCATCAGCAAGTCCCCGTCTAGCGGGAGCTCCTACGAGCAGTACTTC	CAISKSPSSGSSYEQYF